The TCR beta chain described here comes from a study of identical twins. A universal primer site was incorporated via template switching, and the cDNA contained unique molecular identifiers. TCRdb reanalysed the 5' RACE reads using MiXCR and keeps one entry per CDR3 protein. Here the sample spans nearly 900,000 distinct CDR3 sequences, more than 9% being singletons. J was trimmed by 2 bases and V by 5 bases; bases with no gene match: 5. The CDR3 has 16 amino acids. The V gene's germline CDR1 is LNHDA and CDR2 SQIVND (reference sequence). This sample also appeared in a second study, on yellow fever vaccine responses in identical twins.

Sequencing was carried out using PBMCs. The J gene is TRBJ1-6, the V gene TRBV19; 8 bases line up with TRBD1. The sequence derives from a young woman in good health. CDR3 coding DNA: TGTGCCAGTAGTCCGGACAGGGCCACCTATAATTCACCCCTCCACTTT. It codes for CASSPDRATYNSPLHF.